Each of the 15 T cell receptor beta chains below was sequenced from the same sample in a study of blood T cell repertoires in COVID-19 (dated by TCRdb to the early 2020s). Libraries were made using the immunoSEQ multiplex PCR assay. What TCRdb holds here is the immuneACCESS table cut down to in-frame rearrangements. Part of the clones is not present; checked against another copy, under half of the missing clones reflect an unresolved V gene, and the others are unexplained. Counted in this sample were around 23,000 clones; around nine tenths of them appeared once. About 5.2% of the sample is held by the ten biggest clonotypes. Sequencing was done on a sample of peripheral blood. Every receptor here comes from a man between 45 and 60 years old with active COVID-19.

The gene calls are TRBV7-3 and TRBJ2-5; tentatively, D is TRBD2 (6 bases). The CDR3 consists of 14 residues. The V and J ends lost 5 bases and 3 bases respectively, with 13 bases between them. Germline V gene sequence: CDR1 SGHTA, CDR2 FQGTGA. The CDR3 DNA follows: TGTGCCAGCAGCATGTCCGGGGGTAAAGAGACCCAGTACTTC. Its protein product is CASSMSGGKETQYF. The entire variable domain, with the rest obtained from reference TRBV7-3 and TRBJ2-5, is as follows: GAGVSQTPSNKVTEKGKYVELRCDPISGHTALYWYRQSLGQGPEFLIYFQGTGAADDSGLPNDRFFAVRPEGSVSTLKIQRTERGDSAVYLCASSMSGGKETQYFGPGTRLLVL.

This clone has a handful of counts. V and J are TRBV4-1 and TRBJ1-1; D ambiguous. The CDR3 length is 14 residues. Germline CDR1 is MGHRA and CDR2 is YSYEKL. V lost 0 bases to trimming and J lost 1 base, with 6 bases between them. The CDR3 sequence: CASSQDYTNTEAFF. The CDR3 DNA reads TGCGCCAGCAGCCAAGATTACACGAACACTGAAGCTTTCTTT.

This chain joins TRBV4-3 and TRBJ1-2; 10 bases match TRBD1. After removal of 1 base from V and 7 bases from J, the junction contained 3 bases not matched to a gene. CDR1 and CDR2 from the germline V gene are LGHNA and YSLEER. This CDR3 contains 14 residues. CDR3: CASSQGQGAGGYTF. The CDR3 coding sequence is TGCGCCAGCAGCCAAGGACAGGGGGCTGGTGGCTACACCTTC.

V usage is TRBV5-4 and J usage is TRBJ2-3; 8 nucleotides agree with TRBD2. Germline CDR1 reads SGHNT; CDR2 reads YYREEE (reference sequence). This CDR3 spans 18 amino acids. The V and J ends lost 0 bases and 1 base, in that order; junction bases with no gene match: 10. The CDR3 bases are TGTGCCAGCAGCTTGGGGGGTTCGGGAGGGCCTGGCACAGATACGCAGTATTTT. This encodes CASSLGGSGGPGTDTQYF.

This clone was seen a few times. This rearrangement joins TRBV7-8 to TRBJ1-1; 9 positions match TRBD1. CDR3 size: 16 residues. CDR1 and CDR2 (germline): SGHVS, FQNEAQ. Trimming at V came to 1 base and at J to 0 bases, leaving 3 bases not matched to a gene. CDR3 coding DNA: TGTGCCAGCAGCTTAGGACAGGGGGGTCTGAACACTGAAGCTTTCTTT. Translated: CASSLGQGGLNTEAFF. The full variable domain, completed using reference TRBV7-8 and TRBJ1-1, is GAGVSQSPRYKVAKRGQDVALRCDPISGHVSLFWYQQALGQGPEFLTYFQNEAQLDKSGLPSDRFFAERPEGSVSTLKIQRTQQEDSAVYLCASSLGQGGLNTEAFFGQGTRLTVV.

V and J are TRBV2 and TRBJ2-7; TRBD2 agrees at 8 bases. Germline CDR1 and CDR2: SNHLY and FYNNEI. The CDR3 is made up of 15 amino acids. J was trimmed by 5 bases and V by 2 bases; bases with no gene match: 8. The chain's CDR3 is CASSETLAVRHEQYF. Here the CDR3 DNA reads TGTGCCAGCAGTGAAACACTAGCGGTTAGGCACGAGCAGTACTTC.

The chain has TRBV7-2 and TRBJ1-6, with 10 bases identical to TRBD1. The CDR3 spans 17 residues. Germline-derived CDR1 and CDR2 are SGHTA and FQGNSA. Germline trimming cut 0 bases from V and 9 bases from J; bases unmatched to any gene: 8. The chain's CDR3 is CASSLATGGDRSSPLHF. CDR3 nucleotide sequence: TGTGCCAGCAGCTTAGCGACAGGGGGCGATCGGTCTTCACCCCTCCACTTT.

The chain employs TRBV28 and TRBJ2-5; D may be TRBD1 (6 bases). Trimming cost V 2 bases and J 4 bases, with 17 bases left between them. The CDR3 spans 16 residues. From germline, CDR1 is MDHEN and CDR2 SYDVKM. CDR3 coding DNA: TGTGCCAGCAGTTTACCGGAACAGGGTTCGGCAGAGACCCAGTACTTC. This encodes CASSLPEQGSAETQYF.

This rearrangement joins TRBV7-9 to TRBJ2-5; 8 positions match TRBD1. Losses at the gene ends were 5 bases for V and 5 bases for J; bases not matched to a gene: 10. There are 15 residues in the CDR3. Germline lookup yields CDR1 SEHNR and CDR2 FQNEAQ (reference sequence). The CDR3 region has the DNA TGTGCCAGCAGCCAGGGGGCGGGATACGGGGAGACCCAGTACTTC. Translated, it gives CASSQGAGYGETQYF.

This clone was counted once. The chain carries TRBV5-1 and TRBJ2-7; D might be TRBD1 (5 bases). The V end was cut by 3 bases, the J end by 2 bases, with 15 bases between. The germline V gene encodes CDR1 SGHRS and CDR2 YFSETQ. This CDR3 has 15 residues. CDR3 coding DNA: TGCGCCAGCAGCTCCCAGGGCCAGGCCCCCTACGAGCAGTACTTC. Translated: CASSSQGQAPYEQYF.

The rearrangement links TRBV11-3 to TRBJ2-1; 11 nucleotides align to TRBD2. Looked up from germline, CDR1 is SGHNT and CDR2 is YENEEA. V was clipped by 3 bases and J by 15 bases; unmatched bases: 13. The CDR3 has 15 amino acids. CDR3 amino acids: CASSLTGTSGSSTFF. CDR3 in DNA: TGTGCCAGCAGCTTGACCGGGACTAGCGGCTCCTCCACGTTCTTC.

CDR3 in DNA: TGTGCCAGCAGTCCCGGGGGGAGTAACACTGAAGCTTTCTTT. Its translation is CASSPGGSNTEAFF. The chain uses TRBV6-5 and TRBJ1-1; a weak D match, TRBD1 (5 bases). Trimming pared 5 bases from V and 2 bases from J, leaving 12 bases between. CDR1 and CDR2 from the germline V gene are MNHEY and SVGAGI. The CDR3 extends over 14 amino acids.

This chain connects TRBV5-1 to TRBJ2-7; D not certain. Trimming removed 0 bases from V and 6 bases from J, with 10 bases in between. The CDR3 is 13 residues long. In germline, CDR1 is SGHRS, CDR2 YFSETQ. CDR3 nucleotides: TGCGCCAGCAGCTTGGCATCCAGATTCGAGCAGTACTTC. Translation: CASSLASRFEQYF.

The V call is TRBV19, the J call TRBJ2-2; possible D gene TRBD2, 6 bases. The V end lost 2 bases, the J end lost 5 bases, and 6 bases lay between the germline ends. The CDR3 has 13 amino acids. The germline V gene has CDR1 LNHDA and CDR2 SQIVND (reference sequence). The CDR3 sequence: CASSIRGTGELFF. The CDR3 DNA is TGTGCCAGTAGTATACGGGGGACCGGGGAGCTGTTTTTT.

The chain uses TRBV18 and TRBJ2-1; 8 bases are shared with TRBD1. The V and J ends lost 6 bases and 8 bases, in that order; junction bases with no gene match: 6. Germline V gene data show CDR1 as KGHSH and CDR2 as LQKENI. CDR3 length: 13 amino acids. CDR3 nucleotide sequence: TGTGCCAGCTCTCAAGGACAGGGTGATGAGCAGTTCTTC. Protein sequence: CASSQGQGDEQFF. The variable domain in full, with the rest retrieved from reference TRBV18 and TRBJ2-1, is NAGVMQNPRHLVRRRGQEARLRCSPMKGHSHVYWYRQLPEEGLKFMVYLQKENIIDESGMPKERFSAEFPKEGPSILRIQQVVRGDSAAYFCASSQGQGDEQFFGPGTRLTVL.